The entry that follows covers one T cell receptor beta chain sequence. The target antigen is unknown. CDR1 MDHEN and CDR2 SYDVKM come from the germline V gene. The CDR3 runs to 15 residues. Trimming cost V 4 bases and J 6 bases, with 13 bases left between them. Some clones are missing from TCRdb's copy, which holds only in-frame ones; the method was immunoSEQ multiplex PCR. The sample includes over 100,000 clones, over 70% of them seen just once. This record comes from a study of T cell responses to AZD1222 COVID-19 vaccine. Study outcomes and limitations: Sampled repertoires all dated from after the peak T cell response. Increased Spike-specific TCR breadth and depth were observed after two AZD1222 doses.

The rearrangement joins TRBV28 to TRBJ1-6; the D gene is possibly TRBD1 (6 bases). This clonotype was obtained from an adult in good health. Sequencing was performed on peripheral blood, taken on day 0 of AZD1222 vaccination. CDR3 residues: CASSSRDNINSPLHF. The CDR3 DNA sequence: TGTGCCAGCAGTTCCCGGGACAATATTAATTCACCCCTCCACTTT.